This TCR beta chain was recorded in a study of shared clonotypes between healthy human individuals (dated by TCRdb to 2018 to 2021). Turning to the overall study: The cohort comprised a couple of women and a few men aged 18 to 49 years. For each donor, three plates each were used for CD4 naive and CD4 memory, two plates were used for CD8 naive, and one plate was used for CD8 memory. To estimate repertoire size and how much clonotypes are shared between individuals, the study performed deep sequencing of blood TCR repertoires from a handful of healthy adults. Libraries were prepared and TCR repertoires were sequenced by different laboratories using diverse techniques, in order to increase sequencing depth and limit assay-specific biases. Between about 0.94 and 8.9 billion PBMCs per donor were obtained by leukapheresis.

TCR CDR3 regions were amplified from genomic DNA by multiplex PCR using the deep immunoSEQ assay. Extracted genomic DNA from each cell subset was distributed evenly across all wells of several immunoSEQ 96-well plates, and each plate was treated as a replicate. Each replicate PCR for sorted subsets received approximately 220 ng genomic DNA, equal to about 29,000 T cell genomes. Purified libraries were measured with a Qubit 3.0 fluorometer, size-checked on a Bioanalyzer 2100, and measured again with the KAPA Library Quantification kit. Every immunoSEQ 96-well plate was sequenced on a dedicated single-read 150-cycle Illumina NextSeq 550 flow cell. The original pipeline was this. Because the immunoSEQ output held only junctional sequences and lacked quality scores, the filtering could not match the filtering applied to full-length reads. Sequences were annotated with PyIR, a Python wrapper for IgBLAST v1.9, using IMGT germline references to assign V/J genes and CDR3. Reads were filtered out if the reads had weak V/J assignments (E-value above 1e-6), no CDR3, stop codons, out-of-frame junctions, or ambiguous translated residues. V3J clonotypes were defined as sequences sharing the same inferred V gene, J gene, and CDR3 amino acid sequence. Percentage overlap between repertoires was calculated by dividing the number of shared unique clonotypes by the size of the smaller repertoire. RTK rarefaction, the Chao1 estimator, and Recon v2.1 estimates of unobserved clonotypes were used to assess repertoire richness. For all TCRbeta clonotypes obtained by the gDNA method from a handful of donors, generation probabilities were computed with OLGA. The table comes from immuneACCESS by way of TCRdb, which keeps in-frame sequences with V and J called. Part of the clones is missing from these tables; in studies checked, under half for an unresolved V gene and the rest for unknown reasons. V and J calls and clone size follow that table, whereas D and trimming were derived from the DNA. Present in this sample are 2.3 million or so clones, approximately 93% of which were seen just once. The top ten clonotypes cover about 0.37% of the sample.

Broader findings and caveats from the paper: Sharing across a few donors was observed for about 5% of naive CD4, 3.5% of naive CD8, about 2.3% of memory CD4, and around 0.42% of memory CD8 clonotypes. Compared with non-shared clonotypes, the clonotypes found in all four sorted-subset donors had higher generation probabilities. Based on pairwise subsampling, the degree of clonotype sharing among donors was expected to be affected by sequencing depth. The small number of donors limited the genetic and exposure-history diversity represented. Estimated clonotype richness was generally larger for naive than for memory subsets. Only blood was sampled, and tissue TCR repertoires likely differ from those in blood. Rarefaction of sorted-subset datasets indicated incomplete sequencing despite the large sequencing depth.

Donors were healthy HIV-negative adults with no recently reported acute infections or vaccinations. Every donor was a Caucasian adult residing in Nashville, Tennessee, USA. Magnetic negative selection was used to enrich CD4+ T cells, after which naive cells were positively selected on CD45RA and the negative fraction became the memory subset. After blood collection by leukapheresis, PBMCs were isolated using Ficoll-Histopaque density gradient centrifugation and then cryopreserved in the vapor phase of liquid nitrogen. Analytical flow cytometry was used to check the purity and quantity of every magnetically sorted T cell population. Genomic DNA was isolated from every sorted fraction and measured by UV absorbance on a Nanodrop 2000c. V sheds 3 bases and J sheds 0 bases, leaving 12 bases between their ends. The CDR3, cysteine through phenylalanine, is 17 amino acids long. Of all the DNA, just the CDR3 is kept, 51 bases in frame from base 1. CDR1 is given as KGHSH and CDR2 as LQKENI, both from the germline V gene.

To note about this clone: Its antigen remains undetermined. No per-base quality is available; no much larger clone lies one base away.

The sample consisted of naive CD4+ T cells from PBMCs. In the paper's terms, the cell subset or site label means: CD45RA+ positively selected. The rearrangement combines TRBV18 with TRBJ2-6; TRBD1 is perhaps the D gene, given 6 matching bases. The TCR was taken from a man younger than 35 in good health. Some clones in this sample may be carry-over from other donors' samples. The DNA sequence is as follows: TGTGCCAGCTCACCGAGACAGGAGATCTCTGGGGCCAACGTCCTGACTTTC. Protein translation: CASSPRQEISGANVLTF. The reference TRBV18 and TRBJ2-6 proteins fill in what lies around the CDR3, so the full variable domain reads NAGVMQNPRHLVRRRGQEARLRCSPMKGHSHVYWYRQLPEEGLKFMVYLQKENIIDESGMPKERFSAEFPKEGPSILRIQQVVRGDSAAYFCASSPRQEISGANVLTFGAGSRLTVL.